This TCR beta chain was observed in a study of T cells in Graves' hyperthyroidism and ophthalmopathy. Template material for amplifying TCR beta CDR3 regions consisted of RNA transcripts. HTBI primers drove first-round RT-PCR of the TCR CDR3. MiXCR, run by TCRdb on the multiplex PCR reads, gives a single entry per CDR3 protein. The sample consists of 450,000 to 700,000 distinct CDR3 sequences, around 46% of them appearing once. In this sample, this clonotype turned up once. Germline V gene data show CDR1 as SGHVS and CDR2 as FNYEAQ. V dropped 5 bases and J dropped 7; count of bases not matched to a gene: 13. CDR3 size: 15 residues.

The material sequenced was peripheral blood or thyroid tissue (not recorded which). This TCR derives from a woman aged 18-29 years with Graves' hyperthyroidism. V is TRBV7-6 and J is TRBJ2-5; 7 bases map to TRBD1. The CDR3 region is CASSPGDSLGVTQYF. The CDR3 coding sequence is TGTGCCAGCAGCCCTGGGGACAGCCTGGGGGTGACCCAGTACTTC.